A single sample gave rise to the 17 T cell receptor beta chains below, sequenced in a study of persistence of HIV-infected CD4 T cells. Stimulation used 10 ug/mL lysate from CMV-infected fibroblasts. CD40L-negative CD69-negative CD45RO-high memory CD4+ T cells were sorted as populations depleted of antigen-responding cells. Antigen specificity for these receptors is unknown. This was the immunoSEQ version 4 assay in survey mode. The assay was immunoSEQ multiplex PCR, and TCRdb's table has in-frame clones only and misses some. This table holds 30,000 to 45,000 clones, 80% found once. The input for sequencing was CD4+ T cells sorted from PBMCs after roughly 19-hour stimulation, taken from a patient who received antiretroviral therapy. All receptors come from an adult man with HIV who was CMV-seropositive.

This clone was observed a handful of times. V gene TRBV19 combines with J gene TRBJ1-1; 9 bases line up with TRBD1. V was pared by 4 bases and J by 4 bases, with 7 bases of the junction left unmatched. CDR3 length: 15 residues. Germline CDR1 is LNHDA and CDR2 is SQIVND (reference sequence). The CDR3 loop reads CASSRMGQGGTEAFF. Here the CDR3 DNA reads TGTGCCAGTAGTAGGATGGGACAGGGAGGCACTGAAGCTTTCTTT.

This clone came up a few times. The chain combines TRBV14 with TRBJ2-2, with D unresolved. V was pared by 1 base and J by 7 bases, with 4 bases between. There are 12 residues in the CDR3. CDR1 and CDR2 from the germline V gene are SGHDN and FVKESK. Here the CDR3 reads CASSQVNGELFF. The CDR3 coding sequence is TGTGCCAGCAGCCAAGTAAACGGGGAGCTGTTTTTT. Combining the CDR3 with reference TRBV14 and TRBJ2-2 gives the whole variable domain EAGVTQFPSHSVIEKGQTVTLRCDPISGHDNLYWYRRVMGKEIKFLLHFVKESKQDESGMPNNRFLAERTGGTYSTLKVQPAELEDSGVYFCASSQVNGELFFGEGSRLTVL.

This clone was counted between two and nine times. The chain recombines TRBV6-6 with TRBJ2-2, with TRBD1 identical over 8 bases. Germline CDR1 reads MNHNY; CDR2 reads SVGAGI (reference sequence). V trimming: 5 bases; J trimming: 0 bases; junction bases outside the gene matches: 11. The CDR3 is made up of 18 amino acids. The CDR3 sequence is CASSRKGQGGANTGELFF. CDR3 DNA sequence: TGTGCCAGCAGTCGCAAAGGACAGGGTGGGGCGAACACCGGGGAGCTGTTTTTT.

The rearrangement joins TRBV2 to TRBJ1-5; the D gene is possibly TRBD1 (5 bases). The CDR3 is 15 residues long. Germline assignment: CDR1 SNHLY and CDR2 FYNNEI. The V and J ends lost 3 bases and 3 bases respectively, with 12 bases between them. CDR3 sequence reads: CASSDFGRDNQPQHF. The CDR3 bases are TGTGCCAGCAGTGATTTTGGCAGGGACAATCAGCCCCAGCATTTT.

This clone came up a few times. The gene calls are TRBV5-6 and TRBJ1-5, with no clear D. This CDR3 spans 14 amino acids. Germline V gene lookup returns CDR1 SGHDT and CDR2 YYEEEE. The V end was cut by 4 bases, the J end by 3 bases, with 11 bases between. This chain's CDR3 is CASSPGINNQPQHF. The CDR3 DNA sequence: TGTGCCAGCAGCCCCGGCATTAACAATCAGCCCCAGCATTTT. Using reference TRBV5-6 and TRBJ1-5 for the parts outside the CDR3, the full variable domain is DAGVTQSPTHLIKTRGQQVTLRCSPKSGHDTVSWYQQALGQGPQFIFQYYEEEERQRGNFPDRFSGHQFPNYSSELNVNALLLGDSALYLCASSPGINNQPQHFGDGTRLSIL.

This sequence joins TRBV7-6 and TRBJ2-2; D remains unclear. The CDR3 is 15 residues long. V was clipped by 4 bases and J by 0 bases, with 9 bases between them. Germline values: CDR1 SGHVS, CDR2 FNYEAQ. For the CDR3, the DNA is TGTGCCAGCAGCTCTAACCCCTCGAACACCGGGGAGCTGTTTTTT. Encoded protein: CASSSNPSNTGELFF.

This clone showed up just once. This rearrangement joins TRBV5-1 to TRBJ1-1, with D hard to call. The germline V and J ends were trimmed by 6 bases and 3 bases, with 12 bases remaining between them. Germline V gene lookup returns CDR1 SGHRS and CDR2 YFSETQ. The length of the CDR3 is 13 residues. CDR3 sequence: CASTPGEDTEAFF. CDR3 DNA: TGCGCCAGCACCCCCGGGGAGGACACTGAAGCTTTCTTT.

J is TRBJ1-2 and V is TRBV2, with 8 positions matching TRBD1. The CDR3 extends over 13 amino acids. V shed 5 bases, J shed 4 bases, and the junction held 3 bases outside the gene matches. CDR1 is SNHLY, CDR2 FYNNEI, per germline. CDR3 nucleotides: TGTGCCAGCAGTTCCAGGGGGCCCTATGGCTACACCTTC. It translates to CASSSRGPYGYTF.

This clone was detected only once. This chain uses TRBV28 with TRBJ1-2; perhaps TRBD1 as D (6 bases). Trimming cost V 5 bases and J 6 bases, with 13 bases left between them. The CDR3 has 13 residues. Per the germline V gene, CDR1 is MDHEN and CDR2 is SYDVKM. DNA of the CDR3: TGTGCCAGCAGTAACACCGGGACAAATGGCTACACCTTC. Protein: CASSNTGTNGYTF.

This clone was counted a single time. The rearrangement links TRBV7-9 to TRBJ2-3, with TRBD2 matching over 11 bases. Germline V gene data show CDR1 as SEHNR and CDR2 as FQNEAQ (reference sequence). The CDR3 is 16 residues long. V shed 3 bases and J 7 bases; nucleotides not matched to a gene: 9. The CDR3 DNA sequence: TGTGCCAGCAGCTTCGCGACTAGCGGGGTAGGGAATACGCAGTATTTT. Its translation is CASSFATSGVGNTQYF.

The chain links TRBV6-4 to TRBJ2-1, with 9 bases matching TRBD1. V lost 5 bases and J lost 9; bases outside the gene matches: 11. From germline, CDR1 is MRHNA and CDR2 SNTAGT. The CDR3 is made up of 15 amino acids. CDR3 coding DNA: TGTGCCAGCAGTTCCGGGACAGGGAGTATAGGTGAGCAGTTCTTC. Translated, it gives CASSSGTGSIGEQFF.

The genes are TRBV19 and TRBJ1-2, with unresolved D. Between the trimmed V and J ends, which lost 6 bases and 4 bases, there was a span of 12 bases. Germline CDR1 LNHDA, CDR2 SQIVND (reference sequence). The CDR3 is 13 amino acids. The CDR3 reads CASRVPGGYGYTF. CDR3 in DNA: TGTGCCAGTAGAGTCCCCGGCGGCTATGGCTACACCTTC.

The chain joins TRBV2 to TRBJ2-2, with no clear D. The CDR3 sequence is 14 residues long. The germline CDR1 and CDR2 sequences are SNHLY and FYNNEI. V lost 7 bases and J 6 bases, leaving 15 bases between the germline ends. The CDR3 region has the DNA TGTGCCAGCATGACGGGCGGCGGCGCCGGGGAGCTGTTTTTT. It translates to CASMTGGGAGELFF.

The V call is TRBV24-1, the J call TRBJ2-3; D unresolved. The CDR3 runs to 15 residues. Deletions cut 4 bases from V and 6 bases from J, with 16 bases between. Germline CDR1 reads KGHDR; CDR2 reads SFDVKD. The CDR3 sequence is CATSDLSLQGDTQYF. In DNA form, the CDR3 reads TGTGCCACCAGTGACTTGTCACTCCAAGGGGATACGCAGTATTTT.

The gene calls are TRBV6-5 and TRBJ1-5; TRBD1 is a possible D gene (5 bases). Germline V gene lookup returns CDR1 MNHEY and CDR2 SVGAGI. The CDR3 runs 14 residues. V lost 6 bases and J lost 9, with 18 bases in between. CDR3: CASRKDGGMGPQHF. The CDR3 coding sequence is TGTGCCAGCAGGAAAGATGGGGGGATGGGGCCCCAGCATTTT.

This clone has a handful of counts. The chain recombines TRBV14 with TRBJ2-7; either TRBD1 or TRBD2 may fit D (5 bases each). Germline assignment: CDR1 SGHDN and CDR2 FVKESK. CDR3 length: 14 residues. The V end was cut by 7 bases, the J end by 2 bases, with 15 bases between. As DNA, the CDR3 is TGTGCCAGCAACCGGGACGGACCTACCTACGAGCAGTACTTC. The encoded protein is CASNRDGPTYEQYF. Full variable domain (missing parts from reference TRBV14 and TRBJ2-7): EAGVTQFPSHSVIEKGQTVTLRCDPISGHDNLYWYRRVMGKEIKFLLHFVKESKQDESGMPNNRFLAERTGGTYSTLKVQPAELEDSGVYFCASNRDGPTYEQYFGPGTRLTVT.

This chain joins TRBV14 and TRBJ1-1; D gene uncertain. The CDR3 has 16 residues. Germline V gene lookup returns CDR1 SGHDN and CDR2 FVKESK. Deletions cut 0 bases from V and 7 bases from J, with 18 bases between. The CDR3, as DNA: TGTGCCAGCAGCCAAGAAGGAGGGTTTCGGACCAGTGAAGCTTTCTTT. This gives the protein CASSQEGGFRTSEAFF.